This TCR beta chain was sequenced for a study of regulatory T cells in long-lasting Graves disease. Study results and caveats: Persistent Graves' patients had lower TCR diversity than newly diagnosed ones.

This clonotype was detected a few times. Its antigen is not identified. CDR1 MNHEY and CDR2 SMNVEV come from the germline V gene (reference sequence). The CDR3 extends over 16 amino acids. V was pared by 4 bases and J by 0 bases, with 16 bases between. Described time point: newly diagnosed GD, antithyroid drugs for less than 3 months. PBMC-derived RNA was used for the TCR library. As a group, patients came from one endocrinology department in Xi'an, China. EDTA tubes were used for drawing around 9 milliliters of peripheral blood. With iRepertoire HTBI primers and Arm-PCR of CDR3 regions, TCR beta libraries were built. Each CDR3 protein is one row after TCRdb ran MiXCR on the multiplex PCR reads. The table has a few hundred thousand distinct CDR3 sequences, roughly 20% seen once. The sample also formed part of further work on T cells in Graves' hyperthyroidism and ophthalmopathy. From that report: The HTBI primer set drove a first-round RT-PCR of the TCR CDR3.

This sequence joins TRBV27 and TRBJ2-7, with a possible D match to TRBD1 (5 bases). The sequences come from peripheral blood mononuclear cells (PBMCs), collected at new diagnosis, from a patient treated with antithyroid drugs. The receptor's source is a woman in her twenties or thirties with Graves disease. The CDR3, as DNA: TGTGCCAGCAGTTCCGACCCCGGACAAAGCTCCTACGAGCAGTACTTC. Translated, it gives CASSSDPGQSSYEQYF.